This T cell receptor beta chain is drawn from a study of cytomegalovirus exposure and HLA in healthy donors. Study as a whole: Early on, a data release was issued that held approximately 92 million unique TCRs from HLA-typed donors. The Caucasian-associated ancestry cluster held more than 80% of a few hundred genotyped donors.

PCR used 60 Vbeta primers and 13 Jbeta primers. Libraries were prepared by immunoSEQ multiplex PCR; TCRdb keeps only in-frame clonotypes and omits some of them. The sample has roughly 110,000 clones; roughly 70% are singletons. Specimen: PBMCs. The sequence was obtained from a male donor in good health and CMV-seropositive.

The CDR3 nucleotides are TGTGCCAGCAGGCCCGGACAGGGGTCAACAGATACGCAGTATTTT. Protein: CASRPGQGSTDTQYF. V is TRBV2 and J is TRBJ2-3; 9 bases fit TRBD1. This CDR3 contains 15 residues. Germline CDR1 reads SNHLY; CDR2 reads FYNNEI. The junction had 7 bases not matched to a gene; V was cut back by 6 bases and J by 3 bases. The full variable domain, completed using reference TRBV2 and TRBJ2-3, is EPEVTQTPSHQVTQMGQEVILRCVPISNHLYFYWYRQILGQKVEFLVSFYNNEISEKSEIFDDQFSVERPDGSNFTLKIRSTKLEDSAMYFCASRPGQGSTDTQYFGPGTRLTVL.